Below, 5 T cell receptor beta chains from the same sample are listed, as sequenced in a study of cytomegalovirus exposure and HLA in healthy donors. Primers included in the PCR were 60 Vbeta and 13 Jbeta primers. Measured with immunoSEQ multiplex PCR; TCRdb has only the in-frame clones, and not every one. This table holds under 90,000 clones, 75% found once. Input material: PBMCs. Every receptor here comes from a woman aged 40 to 50 in good health and CMV-seronegative.

The chain couples TRBV7-9 to TRBJ2-4; weak D call: TRBD2 (5 bases). V lost 5 bases and J 0 bases, leaving 14 bases between the germline ends. Germline V CDR1 and CDR2: SEHNR, FQNEAQ (reference sequence). This CDR3 is 16 amino acids long. CDR3 nucleotides: TGTGCCAGCAGCCCTGACCGGGAACTAGCCAAAAACATTCAGTACTTC. Translated, it gives CASSPDRELAKNIQYF. Full variable domain (rest looked up from reference TRBV7-9 and TRBJ2-4): DTGVSQNPRHKITKRGQNVTFRCDPISEHNRLYWYRQTLGQGPEFLTYFQNEAQLEKSRLLSDRFSAERPKGSFSTLEIQRTEQGDSAMYLCASSPDRELAKNIQYFGAGTRLSVL.

This clone turned up a few times. The rearrangement joins TRBV15 to TRBJ2-7; D is ambiguous. The CDR3 has 14 residues. CDR1 and CDR2 (germline): LNHNV, YYDKDF (reference sequence). V shed 0 bases and J shed 2 bases, with 8 bases lying between them. In DNA, the CDR3 is TGTGCCACCAGCAGAGAATACGACACCTACGAGCAGTACTTC. Translation: CATSREYDTYEQYF.

The rearrangement uses TRBV10-3 and TRBJ1-2; no clear D gene. Trimming cost V 2 bases and J 2 bases, with 12 bases left between them. The CDR3 extends over 15 amino acids. From germline, CDR1 is ENHRY and CDR2 SYGVKD. CDR3 loop: CAISEALFQNYGYTF. The CDR3 DNA reads TGTGCCATCAGTGAGGCCCTATTCCAAAACTATGGCTACACCTTC.

The J gene is TRBJ1-5, the V gene TRBV10-2; TRBD1 matches at 9 bases. The V segment lost 6 bases and the J segment 7 bases; nucleotides outside the gene matches: 7. This CDR3 has 14 residues. The V gene's germline CDR1 is WSHSY and CDR2 SAAADI. The CDR3 reads CASSVTGGGQPQHF. The CDR3 DNA reads as TGCGCCAGCAGCGTTACAGGGGGCGGGCAGCCCCAGCATTTT.

The chain combines TRBV5-4 with TRBJ2-5; D not certain. This CDR3 has 14 residues. Trimming removed 0 bases at V and 0 bases at J, with 6 bases between. Per germline, CDR1 SGHNT and CDR2 YYREEE (reference sequence). This chain's CDR3 is CASSLGRNQETQYF. The CDR3 region has the DNA TGTGCCAGCAGCTTGGGGCGGAACCAAGAGACCCAGTACTTC.